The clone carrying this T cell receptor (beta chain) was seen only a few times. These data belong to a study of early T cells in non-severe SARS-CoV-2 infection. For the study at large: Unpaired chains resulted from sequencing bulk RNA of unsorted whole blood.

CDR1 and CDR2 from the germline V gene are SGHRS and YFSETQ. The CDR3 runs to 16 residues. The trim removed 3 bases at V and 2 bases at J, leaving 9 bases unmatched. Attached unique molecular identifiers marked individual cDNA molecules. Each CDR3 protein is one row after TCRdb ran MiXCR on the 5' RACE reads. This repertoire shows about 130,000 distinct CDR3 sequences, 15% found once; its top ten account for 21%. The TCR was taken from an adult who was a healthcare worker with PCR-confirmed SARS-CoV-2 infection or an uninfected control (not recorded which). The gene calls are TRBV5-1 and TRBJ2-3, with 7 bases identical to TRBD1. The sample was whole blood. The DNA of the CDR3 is TGCGCCAGCAGCTGGGGCGTAGACAGGGACACAGATACGCAGTATTTT. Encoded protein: CASSWGVDRDTDTQYF.